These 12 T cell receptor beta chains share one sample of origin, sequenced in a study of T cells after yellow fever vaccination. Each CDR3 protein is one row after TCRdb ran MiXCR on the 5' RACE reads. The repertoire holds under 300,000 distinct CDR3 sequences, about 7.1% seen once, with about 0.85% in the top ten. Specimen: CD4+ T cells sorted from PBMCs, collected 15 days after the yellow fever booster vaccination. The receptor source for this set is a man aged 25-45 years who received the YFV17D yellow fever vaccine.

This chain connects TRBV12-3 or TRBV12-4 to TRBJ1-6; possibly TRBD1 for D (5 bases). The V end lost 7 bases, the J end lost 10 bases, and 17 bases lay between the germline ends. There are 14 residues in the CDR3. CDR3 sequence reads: CASTLGGGKSPLHF. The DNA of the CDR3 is TGTGCCAGCACCCTTGGGGGGGGAAAGTCACCCCTCCACTTT.

CDR3 protein: CASSLFGGRGGETQYF. CDR3 sequence (DNA): TGTGCCAGCAGCTTATTTGGCGGGAGAGGAGGAGAGACCCAGTACTTC. The chain links TRBV7-2 to TRBJ2-5, with 7 bases fitting TRBD2. V was clipped by 2 bases and J by 4 bases; unmatched bases: 10. Germline values: CDR1 SGHTA, CDR2 FQGNSA. This CDR3 has 16 residues.

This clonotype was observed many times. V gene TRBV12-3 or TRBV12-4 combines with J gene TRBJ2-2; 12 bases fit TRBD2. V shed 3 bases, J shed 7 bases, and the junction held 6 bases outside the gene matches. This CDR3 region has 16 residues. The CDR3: CASSFRLAGASGELFF. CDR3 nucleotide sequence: TGTGCCAGCAGTTTCAGACTAGCGGGAGCAAGCGGGGAGCTGTTTTTT.

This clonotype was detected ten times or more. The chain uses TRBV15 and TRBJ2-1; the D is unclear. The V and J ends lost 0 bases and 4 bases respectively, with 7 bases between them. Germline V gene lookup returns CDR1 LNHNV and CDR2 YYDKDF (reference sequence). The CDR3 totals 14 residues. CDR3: CATSREVRYNEQFF. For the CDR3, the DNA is TGTGCCACCAGCAGAGAAGTACGGTACAATGAGCAGTTCTTC.

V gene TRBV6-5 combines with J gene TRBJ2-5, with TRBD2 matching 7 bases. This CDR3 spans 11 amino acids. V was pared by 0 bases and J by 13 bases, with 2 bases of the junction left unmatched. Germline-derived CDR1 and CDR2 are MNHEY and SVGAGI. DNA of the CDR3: TGTGCCAGCAGTTACTCGGGACTATGGTACTTC. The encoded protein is CASSYSGLWYF.

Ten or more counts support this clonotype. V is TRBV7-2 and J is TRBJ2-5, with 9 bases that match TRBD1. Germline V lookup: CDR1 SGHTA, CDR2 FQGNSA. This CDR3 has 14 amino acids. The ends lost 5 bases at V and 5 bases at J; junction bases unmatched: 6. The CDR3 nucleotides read TGTGCCAGCAGCCCACAGGGGGCTGGTGAGACCCAGTACTTC. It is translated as CASSPQGAGETQYF.

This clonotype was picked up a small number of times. The CDR3 loop reads CSARELFRNEQFF. The CDR3 region has the DNA TGCAGTGCTAGAGAACTATTTCGAAATGAGCAGTTCTTC. The chain has TRBV20-1 and TRBJ2-1; D call uncertain. The V end was cut by 0 bases, the J end by 7 bases, with 10 bases between. The CDR3 totals 13 residues. The germline gives CDR1 DFQATT, CDR2 SNEGSKA (reference sequence).

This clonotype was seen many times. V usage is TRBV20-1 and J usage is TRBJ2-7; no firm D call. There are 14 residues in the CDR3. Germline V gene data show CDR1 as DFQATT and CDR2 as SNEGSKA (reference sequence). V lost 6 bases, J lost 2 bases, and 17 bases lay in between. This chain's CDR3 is CSAIPGPKTYEQYF. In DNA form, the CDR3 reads TGCAGTGCCATACCCGGACCGAAAACCTACGAGCAGTACTTC.

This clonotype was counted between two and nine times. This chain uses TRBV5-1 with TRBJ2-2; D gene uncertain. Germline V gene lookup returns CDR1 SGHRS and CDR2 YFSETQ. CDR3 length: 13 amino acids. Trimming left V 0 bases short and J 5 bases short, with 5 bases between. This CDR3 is CASSLDWTGELFF. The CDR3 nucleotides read TGCGCCAGCAGCTTGGACTGGACCGGGGAGCTGTTTTTT.

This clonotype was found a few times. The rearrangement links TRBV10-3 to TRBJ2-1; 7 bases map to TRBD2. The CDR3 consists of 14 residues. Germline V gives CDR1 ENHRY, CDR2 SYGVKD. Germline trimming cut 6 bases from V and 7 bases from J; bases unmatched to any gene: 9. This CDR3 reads CAIRPSGAGNEQFF. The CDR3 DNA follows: TGTGCCATCAGGCCCAGCGGGGCGGGGAATGAGCAGTTCTTC.

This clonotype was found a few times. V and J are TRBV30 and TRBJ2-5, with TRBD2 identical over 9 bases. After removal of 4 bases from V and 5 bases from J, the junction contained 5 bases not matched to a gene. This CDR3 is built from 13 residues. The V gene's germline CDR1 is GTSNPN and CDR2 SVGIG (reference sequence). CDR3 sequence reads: CAWTSGAPETQYF. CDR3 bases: TGTGCCTGGACTAGCGGGGCTCCTGAGACCCAGTACTTC.

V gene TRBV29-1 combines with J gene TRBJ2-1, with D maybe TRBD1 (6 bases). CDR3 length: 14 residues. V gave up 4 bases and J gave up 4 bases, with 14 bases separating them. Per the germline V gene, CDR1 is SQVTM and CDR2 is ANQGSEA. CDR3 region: CSVAPGHYYNEQFF. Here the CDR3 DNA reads TGCAGCGTTGCCCCGGGACACTATTACAATGAGCAGTTCTTC.